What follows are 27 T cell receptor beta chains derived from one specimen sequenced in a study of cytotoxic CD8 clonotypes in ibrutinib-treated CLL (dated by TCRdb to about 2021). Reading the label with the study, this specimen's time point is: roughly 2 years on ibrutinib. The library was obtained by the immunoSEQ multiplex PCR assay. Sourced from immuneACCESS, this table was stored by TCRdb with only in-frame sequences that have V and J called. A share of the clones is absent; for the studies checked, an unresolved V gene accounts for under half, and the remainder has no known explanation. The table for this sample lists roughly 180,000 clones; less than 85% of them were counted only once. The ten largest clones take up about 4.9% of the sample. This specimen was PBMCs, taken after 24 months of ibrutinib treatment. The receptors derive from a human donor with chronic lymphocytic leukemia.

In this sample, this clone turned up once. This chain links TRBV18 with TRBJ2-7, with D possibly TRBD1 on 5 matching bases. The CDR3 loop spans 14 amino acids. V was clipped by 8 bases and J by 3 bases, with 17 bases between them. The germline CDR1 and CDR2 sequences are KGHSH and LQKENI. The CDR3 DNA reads TGTGCCAGCCACCTGAGTTTAGGGGACTACGAGCAGTACTTC. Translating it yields CASHLSLGDYEQYF. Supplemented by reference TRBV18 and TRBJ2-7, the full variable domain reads NAGVMQNPRHLVRRRGQEARLRCSPMKGHSHVYWYRQLPEEGLKFMVYLQKENIIDESGMPKERFSAEFPKEGPSILRIQQVVRGDSAAYFCASHLSLGDYEQYFGPGTRLTVT.

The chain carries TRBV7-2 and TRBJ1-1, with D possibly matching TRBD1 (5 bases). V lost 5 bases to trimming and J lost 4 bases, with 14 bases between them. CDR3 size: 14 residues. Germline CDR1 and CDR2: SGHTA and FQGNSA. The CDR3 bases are TGTGCCAGCAGCCCTCATAGGGGAGGCACTGAAGCTTTCTTT. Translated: CASSPHRGGTEAFF. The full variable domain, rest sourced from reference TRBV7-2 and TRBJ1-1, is GAGVSQSPSNKVTEKGKDVELRCDPISGHTALYWYRQSLGQGLEFLIYFQGNSAPDKSGLPSDRFSAERTGGSVSTLTIQRTQQEDSAVYLCASSPHRGGTEAFFGQGTRLTVV.

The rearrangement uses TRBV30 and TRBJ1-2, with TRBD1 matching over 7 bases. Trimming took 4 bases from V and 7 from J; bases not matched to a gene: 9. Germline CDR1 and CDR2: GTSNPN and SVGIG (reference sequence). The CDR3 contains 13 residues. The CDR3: CAWNTGDAFGYTF. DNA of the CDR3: TGTGCCTGGAACACAGGGGATGCGTTTGGCTACACCTTC.

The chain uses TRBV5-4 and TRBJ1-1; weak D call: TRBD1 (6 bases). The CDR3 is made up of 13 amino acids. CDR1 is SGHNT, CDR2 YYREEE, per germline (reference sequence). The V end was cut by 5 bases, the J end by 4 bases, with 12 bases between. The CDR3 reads CASSQQGFTEAFF. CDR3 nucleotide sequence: TGTGCCAGCAGTCAGCAGGGGTTCACTGAAGCTTTCTTT.

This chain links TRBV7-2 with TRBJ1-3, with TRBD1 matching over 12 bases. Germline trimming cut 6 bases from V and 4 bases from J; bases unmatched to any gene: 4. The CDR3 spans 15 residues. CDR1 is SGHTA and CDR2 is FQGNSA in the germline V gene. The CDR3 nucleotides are TGTGCCAGCAGTCGGGACAGGGGGCCGGGAAACACCATATATTTT. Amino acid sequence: CASSRDRGPGNTIYF.

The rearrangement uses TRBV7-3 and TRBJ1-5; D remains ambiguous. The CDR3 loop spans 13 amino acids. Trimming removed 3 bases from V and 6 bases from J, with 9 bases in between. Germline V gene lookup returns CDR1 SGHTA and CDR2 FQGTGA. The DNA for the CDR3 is TGTGCCAGCAGCTTTGATGGGGTTCAGCCCCAGCATTTT. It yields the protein CASSFDGVQPQHF.

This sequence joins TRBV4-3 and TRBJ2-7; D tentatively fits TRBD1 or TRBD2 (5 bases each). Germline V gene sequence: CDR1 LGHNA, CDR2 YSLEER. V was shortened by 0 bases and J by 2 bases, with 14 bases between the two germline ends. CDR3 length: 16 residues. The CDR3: CASSQEENLGAYEQYF. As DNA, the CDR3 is TGCGCCAGCAGCCAAGAGGAAAATCTGGGGGCCTACGAGCAGTACTTC.

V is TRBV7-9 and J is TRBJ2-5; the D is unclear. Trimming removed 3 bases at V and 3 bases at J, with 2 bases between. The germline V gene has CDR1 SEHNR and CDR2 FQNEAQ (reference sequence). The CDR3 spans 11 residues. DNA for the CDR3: TGTGCCAGCAGCTTTAAAGAGACCCAGTACTTC. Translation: CASSFKETQYF.

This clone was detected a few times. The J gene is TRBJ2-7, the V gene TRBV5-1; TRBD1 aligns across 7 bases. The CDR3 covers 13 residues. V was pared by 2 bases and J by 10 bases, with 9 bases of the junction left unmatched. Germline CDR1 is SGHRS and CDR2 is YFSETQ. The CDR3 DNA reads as TGCGCCAGCAGCTTTTCCACGGGACAGTCACAGTACTTC. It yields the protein CASSFSTGQSQYF.

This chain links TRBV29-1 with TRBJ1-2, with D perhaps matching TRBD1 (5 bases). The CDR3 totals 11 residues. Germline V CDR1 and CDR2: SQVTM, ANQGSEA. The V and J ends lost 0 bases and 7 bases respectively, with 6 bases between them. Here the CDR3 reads CSVEEGGGYTF. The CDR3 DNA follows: TGCAGCGTTGAAGAGGGGGGTGGCTACACCTTC.

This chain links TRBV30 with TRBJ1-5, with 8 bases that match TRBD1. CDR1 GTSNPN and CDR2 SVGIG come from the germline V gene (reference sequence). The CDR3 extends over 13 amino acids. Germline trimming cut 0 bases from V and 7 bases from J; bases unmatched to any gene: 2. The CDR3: CAWSVQGGQPQHF. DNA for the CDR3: TGTGCCTGGAGTGTACAGGGGGGCCAGCCCCAGCATTTT.

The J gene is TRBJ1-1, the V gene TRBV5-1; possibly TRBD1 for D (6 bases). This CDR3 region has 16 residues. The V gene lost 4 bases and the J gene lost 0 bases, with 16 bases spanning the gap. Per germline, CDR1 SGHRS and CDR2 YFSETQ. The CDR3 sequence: CASSRGTARVNTEAFF. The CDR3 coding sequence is TGCGCCAGCAGCAGGGGGACGGCTAGGGTGAACACTGAAGCTTTCTTT.

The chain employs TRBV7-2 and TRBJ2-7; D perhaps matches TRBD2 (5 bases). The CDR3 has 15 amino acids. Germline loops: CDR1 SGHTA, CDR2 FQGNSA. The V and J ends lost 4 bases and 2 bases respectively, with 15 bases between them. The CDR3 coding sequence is TGTGCCAGCAGCTCAGACTACGGGAAAACCTACGAGCAGTACTTC. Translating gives CASSSDYGKTYEQYF.

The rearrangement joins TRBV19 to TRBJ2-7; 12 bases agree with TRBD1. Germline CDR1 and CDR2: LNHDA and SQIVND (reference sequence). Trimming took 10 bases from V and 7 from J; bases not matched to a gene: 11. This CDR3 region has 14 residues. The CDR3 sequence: CATGWGQGAGEQYF. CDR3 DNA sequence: TGTGCCACCGGTTGGGGACAGGGGGCGGGGGAGCAGTACTTC.

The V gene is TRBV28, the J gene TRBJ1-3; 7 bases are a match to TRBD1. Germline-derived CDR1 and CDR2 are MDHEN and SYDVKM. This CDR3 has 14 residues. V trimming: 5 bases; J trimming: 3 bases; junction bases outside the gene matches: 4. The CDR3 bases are TGTGCCAGCAGTCTGTACAGGGGTGGAAACACCATATATTTT. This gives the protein CASSLYRGGNTIYF. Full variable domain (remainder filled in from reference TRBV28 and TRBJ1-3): DVKVTQSSRYLVKRTGEKVFLECVQDMDHENMFWYRQDPGLGLRLIYFSYDVKMKEKGDIPEGYSVSREKKERFSLILESASTNQTSMYLCASSLYRGGNTIYFGEGSWLTVV.

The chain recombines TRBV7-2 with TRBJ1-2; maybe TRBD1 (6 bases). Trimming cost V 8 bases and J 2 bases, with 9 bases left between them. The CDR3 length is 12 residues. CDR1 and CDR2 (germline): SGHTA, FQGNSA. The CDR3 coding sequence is TGTGCCAGCCATACAGGGAACTATGGCTACACCTTC. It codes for CASHTGNYGYTF. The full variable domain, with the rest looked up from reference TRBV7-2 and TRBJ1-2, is GAGVSQSPSNKVTEKGKDVELRCDPISGHTALYWYRQSLGQGLEFLIYFQGNSAPDKSGLPSDRFSAERTGGSVSTLTIQRTQQEDSAVYLCASHTGNYGYTFGSGTRLTVV.

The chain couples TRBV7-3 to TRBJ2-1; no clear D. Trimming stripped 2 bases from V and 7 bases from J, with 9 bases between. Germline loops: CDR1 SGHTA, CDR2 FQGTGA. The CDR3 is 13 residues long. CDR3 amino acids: CASSLPPFNEQFF. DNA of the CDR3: TGTGCCAGCAGCTTACCCCCTTTTAATGAGCAGTTCTTC.

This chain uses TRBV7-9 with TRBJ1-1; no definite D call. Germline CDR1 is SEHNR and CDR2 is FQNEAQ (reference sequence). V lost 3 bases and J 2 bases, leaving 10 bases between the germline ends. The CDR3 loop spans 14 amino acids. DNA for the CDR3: TGTGCCAGCAGCTTTGTGAGGGAAAACACTGAAGCTTTCTTT. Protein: CASSFVRENTEAFF.

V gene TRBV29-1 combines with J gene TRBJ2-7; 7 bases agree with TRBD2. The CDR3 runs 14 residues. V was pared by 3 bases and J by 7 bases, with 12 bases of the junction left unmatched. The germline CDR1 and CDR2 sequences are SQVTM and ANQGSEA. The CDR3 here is CSVDPPGGGGEQYF. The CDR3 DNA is TGCAGCGTTGACCCCCCGGGCGGGGGTGGGGAGCAGTACTTC.

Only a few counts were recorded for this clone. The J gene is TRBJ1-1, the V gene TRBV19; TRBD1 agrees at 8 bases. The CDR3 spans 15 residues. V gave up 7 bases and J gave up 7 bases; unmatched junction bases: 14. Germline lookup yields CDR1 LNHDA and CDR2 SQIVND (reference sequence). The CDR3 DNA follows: TGTGCCAGTATTCAGCTAAACAGGGGGAGTATTGAAGCTTTCTTT. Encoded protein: CASIQLNRGSIEAFF.

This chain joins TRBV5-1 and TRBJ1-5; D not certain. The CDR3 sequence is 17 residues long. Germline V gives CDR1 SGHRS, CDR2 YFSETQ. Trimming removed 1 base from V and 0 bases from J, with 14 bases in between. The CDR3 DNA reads TGCGCCAGCAGCTTGCCGACGGCTCTTTATAGCAATCAGCCCCAGCATTTT. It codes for CASSLPTALYSNQPQHF.

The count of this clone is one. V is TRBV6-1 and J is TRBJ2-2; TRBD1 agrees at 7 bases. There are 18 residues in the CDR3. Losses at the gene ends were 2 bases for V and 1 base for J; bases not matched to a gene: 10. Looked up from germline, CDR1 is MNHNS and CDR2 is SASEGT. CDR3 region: CASSERTGVGMNTGELFF. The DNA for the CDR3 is TGTGCCAGCAGTGAAAGGACAGGCGTGGGAATGAACACCGGGGAGCTGTTTTTT.

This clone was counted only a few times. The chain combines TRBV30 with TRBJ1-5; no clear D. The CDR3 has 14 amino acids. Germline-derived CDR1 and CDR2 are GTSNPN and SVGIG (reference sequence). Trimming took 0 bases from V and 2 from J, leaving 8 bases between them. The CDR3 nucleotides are TGTGCCTGGAGTGTGTGGAGGGGCAATCAGCCCCAGCATTTT. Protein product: CAWSVWRGNQPQHF.

The CDR3 protein is CASSPGGENTEAFF. As DNA, the CDR3 is TGTGCCAGTAGTCCTGGAGGGGAGAACACTGAAGCTTTCTTT. The chain couples TRBV19 to TRBJ1-1; tentative D call: TRBD1 (5 bases). Germline lookup yields CDR1 LNHDA and CDR2 SQIVND (reference sequence). This CDR3 spans 14 amino acids. With 5 bases removed from V and 1 base from J, the gap between germline ends came to 11 bases.

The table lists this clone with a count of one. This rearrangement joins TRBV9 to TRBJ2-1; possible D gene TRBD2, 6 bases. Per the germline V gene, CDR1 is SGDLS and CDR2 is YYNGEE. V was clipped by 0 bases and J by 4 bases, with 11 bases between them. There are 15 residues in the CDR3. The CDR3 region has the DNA TGTGCCAGCAGCGTAGATGGCGGGACTTACAATGAGCAGTTCTTC. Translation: CASSVDGGTYNEQFF.

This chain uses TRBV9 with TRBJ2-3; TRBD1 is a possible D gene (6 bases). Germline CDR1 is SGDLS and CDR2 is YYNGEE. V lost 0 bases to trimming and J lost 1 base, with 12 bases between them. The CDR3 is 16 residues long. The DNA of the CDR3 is TGTGCCAGCAGCGTAGCCGCGGACAGACGCACAGATACGCAGTATTTT. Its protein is CASSVAADRRTDTQYF.

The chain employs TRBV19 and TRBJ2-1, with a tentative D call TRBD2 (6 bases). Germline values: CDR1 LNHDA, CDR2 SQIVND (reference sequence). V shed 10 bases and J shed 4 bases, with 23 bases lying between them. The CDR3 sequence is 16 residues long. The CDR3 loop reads CATRRGSGERYNEQFF. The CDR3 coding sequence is TGTGCCACCCGGAGGGGTTCGGGGGAGAGGTACAATGAGCAGTTCTTC.